These T cell receptor beta chains were read from a single sample in a study of blood T cell repertoires in COVID-19. Here immunoSEQ multiplex PCR was the method, and the copy in TCRdb shows in-frame clones only, minus some. The sample records about 160,000 clones, around 87% being singletons. Sequencing was performed on peripheral blood. The receptors were sampled from a woman in her 70s with COVID-19, enrolled during active disease. CDR3s include the opening cysteine and the closing phenylalanine or tryptophan. A D gene is named only where the DNA matches it firmly. Clone sizes are given selectively: once, few, many, or a class where the clone is expanded.

abundance	j_gene	v_gene	d_gene	CDR3nt	CDR3aa
NA	TRBJ2-7	TRBV7-9	TRBD2	TGTGCCAGCAGCTTGGGACTAGCGGGTGACGAGCAGTACTTC	CASSLGLAGDEQYF
NA	TRBJ2-3	TRBV29-1	TRBD2	TGCAGCGTTCGACTAGCGGGGGGCACAGATACGCAGTATTTT	CSVRLAGGTDTQYF
NA	TRBJ1-2	TRBV5-5	NA	TGTGCCAGCAGCTTGGGCCCGGTAGACTATGGCTACACCTTC	CASSLGPVDYGYTF
NA	TRBJ1-6	TRBV6-5	NA	TGTGCCAGCAGTCCACCCGGGACATGGAATTCACCCCTCCACTTT	CASSPPGTWNSPLHF
NA	TRBJ1-3	TRBV28	NA	TGTGCCAGCAGTTTAGAGGGGGTGAGGGACACCATATATTTT	CASSLEGVRDTIYF
few	TRBJ2-2	TRBV5-4	NA	TGTGCCAGCAGGCAAAAATCAGTCCAAGACACCGGGGAGCTGTTTTTT	CASRQKSVQDTGELFF
NA	TRBJ2-7	TRBV18	TRBD2	TGTGCCAGCTCACCAGGGACTAGGGGGTACGAGCAGTACTTC	CASSPGTRGYEQYF
NA	TRBJ1-2	TRBV2	NA	TGTGCCAGCAGTGATACGGGGTTGCTTGGCTACACCTTC	CASSDTGLLGYTF
NA	TRBJ2-7	TRBV10-3	NA	TGTGCCATCAGTGAGGATAGAGGGAAGAGGAGGTACGAGCAGTACTTC	CAISEDRGKRRYEQYF
NA	TRBJ1-1	TRBV6-6	TRBD1	TGTGCCAGCAGTTACTCGGCAGGGGGTTTTGAAGCTTTCTTT	CASSYSAGGFEAFF
once	TRBJ1-3	TRBV18	NA	TGTGCCAGCTCACCAGGCGGAGAATTTTCTGGAAACACCATATATTTT	CASSPGGEFSGNTIYF
NA	TRBJ1-2	TRBV7-3	TRBD1	TGTGCCAGCAGCTCAACAGGGGATGGTCATGGCTACACCTTC	CASSSTGDGHGYTF
NA	TRBJ2-1	TRBV29-1	TRBD2	TGCAGCGTTTTGAGCGGGGGGGCGTATGAGCAGTTCTTC	CSVLSGGAYEQFF
NA	TRBJ2-3	TRBV2	NA	TGTGCCAGCAAGGGCCGGGGTCCAGATACGCAGTATTTT	CASKGRGPDTQYF
NA	TRBJ1-2	TRBV6-5	TRBD1	TGTGCCAGCAGTTCCCTTCCGGGACAGGGTACGAATGGCTACACCTTC	CASSSLPGQGTNGYTF
NA	TRBJ1-5	TRBV27	TRBD1	TGTGCCAGCAGTCGCCCCCCCGGGACAGCTCCCAATCAGCCCCAGCATTTT	CASSRPPGTAPNQPQHF
NA	TRBJ2-7	TRBV5-4	TRBD1	TGTGCCAGCACCCACGGTGGGGGACAGAAAGGTACCGAGCAGTACTTC	CASTHGGGQKGTEQYF
NA	TRBJ1-2	TRBV5-1	NA	TGCGCCAGCAGCTTGGACACCTATGGCTACACCTTC	CASSLDTYGYTF
few	TRBJ1-3	TRBV3-1/TRBV3-2	NA	TGTGCCAGCAGCTTTCGGGGGGGAAAACACTCTGGAAACACCATATATTTT	CASSFRGGKHSGNTIYF
NA	TRBJ1-1	TRBV7-6	NA	TGTGCCAGCAGCTTAGTTGGGACACTGAACACTGAAGCTTTCTTT	CASSLVGTLNTEAFF
few	TRBJ1-5	TRBV2	TRBD1	TGTGCCAGCAGTTGGGACAGGCAGAATCAGCCCCAGCATTTT	CASSWDRQNQPQHF
few	TRBJ1-5	TRBV27	TRBD1	TGTGCCAGCAGTTTGGGCAGGGGGCTCACGGGCAATCAGCCCCAGCATTTT	CASSLGRGLTGNQPQHF
NA	TRBJ1-4	TRBV23-1	NA	TGCGCCAGGGAGGACAGAGGCTCTTTTGGACTGTTTTTT	CAREDRGSFGLFF
NA	TRBJ2-2	TRBV10-3	NA	TGTGCCATCAGTGATCGGACAGACACCGGGGAGCTGTTTTTT	CAISDRTDTGELFF
NA	TRBJ2-2	TRBV27	NA	TGTGCCAGCAGTTCCACCTCCGGCGGGGTCACCGGGGAGCTGTTTTTT	CASSSTSGGVTGELFF
NA	TRBJ2-2	TRBV19	TRBD1	TGTGCCAGTGCAGGACAGGGAACGGGCACCGGGGAGCTGTTTTTT	CASAGQGTGTGELFF
NA	TRBJ2-4	TRBV7-9	TRBD2	TGTGCCAGCAGTTCGACTAGCGGGGGGGCATACATTCAGTACTTC	CASSSTSGGAYIQYF
NA	TRBJ2-7	TRBV19	TRBD2	TGTGCCAGTAGTATAGATCGACTAGCGGGGGTCTACGAGCAGTACTTC	CASSIDRLAGVYEQYF
NA	TRBJ1-4	TRBV19	NA	TGTGCCAGTAGTCTTCCTTGGAGGGGAAATGAAAAACTGTTTTTT	CASSLPWRGNEKLFF
few	TRBJ1-2	TRBV2	TRBD1	TGTGCCAGCAGAACAAACAGGGGGCACGACGGCTACACCTTC	CASRTNRGHDGYTF
NA	TRBJ1-1	TRBV7-2	NA	TGTGCCAGCAGCTTAGTTCTTCGGGGAGAAGCTTTCTTT	CASSLVLRGEAFF
NA	TRBJ2-5	TRBV6-5	NA	TGTGCCAGCAGCACCGAACTTAAGACCCAGTACTTC	CASSTELKTQYF
NA	TRBJ2-1	TRBV9	NA	TGTGCCAGCAGCGCAACAGGGAGTCGTGAGCAGTTCTTC	CASSATGSREQFF
NA	TRBJ1-3	TRBV11-2	NA	TGTGCCAGCAGCTTAAACAGGGCCGGTGGAAACACCATATATTTT	CASSLNRAGGNTIYF
NA	TRBJ2-4	TRBV19	NA	TGTGCCAGTAGCCGTCAAATAGGGGACATTCAGTACTTC	CASSRQIGDIQYF
NA	TRBJ2-3	TRBV28	NA	TGTGCCACCCTCGGACTCACAGATACGCAGTATTTT	CATLGLTDTQYF
NA	TRBJ1-5	TRBV2	TRBD1	TGTGCCAGCAGTTCACAGGGGGCGAAAAATCAGCCCCAGCATTTT	CASSSQGAKNQPQHF
once	TRBJ1-5	TRBV2	TRBD1	TGTGCCAGCATTAGGGACAGGGACCGCAATCAGCCCCAGCATTTT	CASIRDRDRNQPQHF
NA	TRBJ2-7	TRBV5-6	NA	TGTGCCAGCAGCTTTTATTATTTAGGGCCACGGGATCTAACCTACGAGCAGTACTTC	CASSFYYLGPRDLTYEQYF
NA	TRBJ1-5	TRBV2	TRBD1	TGTGCCAGCAGGGGGACAGTTGCTAATCAGCCCCAGCATTTT	CASRGTVANQPQHF
NA	TRBJ1-4	TRBV7-9	TRBD1	TGTGCCAGCAGCTTACTGACAGGGATTGCCTCTAATGAAAAACTGTTTTTT	CASSLLTGIASNEKLFF
NA	TRBJ1-6	TRBV6-1	NA	TGTGCCAGCAGTGAAAAGGGGTCCAGGTCTTCGGACCTTTCACCCCTCCACTTT	CASSEKGSRSSDLSPLHF
NA	TRBJ1-4	TRBV30	TRBD1	TGTGCCTGGAGTTATCTGAGACAGGGTTATGAAAAACTGTTTTTT	CAWSYLRQGYEKLFF
NA	TRBJ1-1	TRBV7-8	NA	TGTGCCAGCAGCTTAGGTGCAGGGTTGAACACTGAAGCTTTCTTT	CASSLGAGLNTEAFF
NA	TRBJ1-6	TRBV10-2	TRBD1	TGCGCCAGCAGCCAACGGGGACAGGGGGCGAATAATTCACCCCTCCACTTT	CASSQRGQGANNSPLHF
NA	TRBJ1-4	TRBV5-1	NA	TGCGCCAGCACAACGGCGGGAATCACTAATGAAAAACTGTTTTTT	CASTTAGITNEKLFF
NA	TRBJ1-5	TRBV6-1	TRBD1	TGTGCCAGCAGTGAACATTGGACAGGGGACCAGCCCCAGCATTTT	CASSEHWTGDQPQHF
NA	TRBJ1-1	TRBV21-1	NA	TGTGCCAGCAGCACACGGACGGGACTCCGGACCCACACTGAAGCTTTCTTT	CASSTRTGLRTHTEAFF
NA	TRBJ1-3	TRBV11-2	TRBD1	TGTGCCAGCAGCCCTACCGACAGGGGGCCTGACACCATATATTTT	CASSPTDRGPDTIYF
NA	TRBJ2-5	TRBV29-1	NA	TGCAGCGTTGCCCGAAACAGGGTACCTCAAGAGACCCAGTACTTC	CSVARNRVPQETQYF
NA	TRBJ1-6	TRBV30	TRBD1	TGTGCCTGGAGTCCGACAGGGTACCAGTCCCTCCACTTT	CAWSPTGYQSLHF
NA	TRBJ1-4	TRBV4-1	NA	TGCGCCAGCAGCCAAGCGGGGGGGGTGGCAACTAATGAAAAACTGTTTTTT	CASSQAGGVATNEKLFF
NA	TRBJ1-1	TRBV6-5	TRBD1	TGTGCCACTCATCTGACAGGGGAGAACACTGAAGCTTTCTTT	CATHLTGENTEAFF
NA	TRBJ2-1	TRBV6-5	TRBD2	TGTGCCAGCAGTTACTTAGCGGGGGGGGGCAATGAGCAGTTCTTC	CASSYLAGGGNEQFF
NA	TRBJ1-5	TRBV5-1	TRBD1	TGCGCCAGCAGCACGACAGGGAATCAGCCCCAGCATTTT	CASSTTGNQPQHF
NA	TRBJ2-3	TRBV6-6	TRBD2	TGTGCCAGCAGTCCGGAGACTAGCGGGGGGTCGAATACGCAGTATTTT	CASSPETSGGSNTQYF
NA	TRBJ1-5	TRBV7-2	TRBD1	TGTGCCAGCAGCTTAGAGGGACAGGGAAAATACCAGCCCCAGCATTTT	CASSLEGQGKYQPQHF
NA	TRBJ1-1	TRBV14	NA	TGTGCCAGCAGCCAAGTTTTAGGGGAAGGAAGGACTGAAGCTTTCTTT	CASSQVLGEGRTEAFF
NA	TRBJ2-5	TRBV13	NA	TGTGCCAGCAGCGCTCCCAGGGTTCCCAACCAAGAGACCCAGTACTTC	CASSAPRVPNQETQYF
NA	TRBJ1-6	TRBV11-3	TRBD1	TGTGCCAGCAGCATAACAGGGGAGAATTCACCCCTCCACTTT	CASSITGENSPLHF